Each of the 27 T cell receptor beta chains below was sequenced from the same sample in a study of T cell responses to AZD1222 COVID-19 vaccine. Produced via immunoSEQ multiplex PCR; TCRdb's table is partial and in-frame only. The sample carries about 120,000 clones, about 89% recorded once. The sequenced sample was peripheral blood, obtained on day 0 of AZD1222 vaccination. Source of these receptors: an adult in good health.

In nucleotides, the CDR3 is TGTGCCAGCAGCTTGGGGGCAGACACTGAAGCTTTCTTT. Its translation is CASSLGADTEAFF. The chain has TRBV5-6 and TRBJ1-1; no reliable D call. Germline CDR1 and CDR2: SGHDT and YYEEEE. Trimming removed 0 bases at V and 3 bases at J, with 6 bases between. The CDR3 has 13 amino acids.

The CDR3 DNA sequence: TGTGCCAGCAGGTCGGACGTGGTCAATCAGCCCCAGCATTTT. Residues: CASRSDVVNQPQHF. J is TRBJ1-5 and V is TRBV28; D is undetermined. The CDR3 contains 14 residues. CDR1 is MDHEN, CDR2 SYDVKM, per germline. V was pared by 6 bases and J by 3 bases, with 12 bases between.

The chain couples TRBV9 to TRBJ2-6, with a tentative D call TRBD1 (6 bases). The CDR3 has 17 amino acids. Trimming stripped 0 bases from V and 2 bases from J, with 12 bases between. Germline V gene lookup returns CDR1 SGDLS and CDR2 YYNGEE. This CDR3 reads CASSVAGQGTGANVLTF. CDR3 nucleotides: TGTGCCAGCAGCGTAGCGGGGCAGGGGACTGGGGCCAACGTCCTGACTTTC. Using reference TRBV9 and TRBJ2-6 for the parts outside the CDR3, the full variable domain is DSGVTQTPKHLITATGQRVTLRCSPRSGDLSVYWYQQSLDQGLQFLIQYYNGEERAKGNILERFSAQQFPDLHSELNLSSLELGDSALYFCASSVAGQGTGANVLTFGAGSRLTVL.

J is TRBJ2-1 and V is TRBV3-1 (or the pseudogene TRBV3-2), with TRBD2 as a possible D gene (5 bases). Per germline, CDR1 LGHDT and CDR2 YNNKEL (reference sequence). V lost 0 bases to trimming and J lost 2 bases, with 11 bases between them. The CDR3 spans 16 residues. In DNA, the CDR3 is TGTGCCAGCAGCCAAGATCCCCGGGAAACCTACAATGAGCAGTTCTTC. This sequence encodes CASSQDPRETYNEQFF.

The count of this clone is one. This CDR3 is also generated by other DNA sequences in the sample. This chain joins TRBV12-3 or TRBV12-4 and TRBJ2-7; D unclear. The CDR3 loop spans 11 amino acids. V lost 1 base to trimming and J lost 4 bases, with 2 bases between them. CDR3 DNA sequence: TGTGCCAGCAGTTTAGGTTACGAGCAGTACTTC. It codes for CASSLGYEQYF.

The rearrangement links TRBV3-1 (or the pseudogene TRBV3-2) to TRBJ2-7; D may be TRBD1 (6 bases). Per germline, CDR1 LGHDT and CDR2 YNNKEL (reference sequence). The V and J ends lost 2 bases and 4 bases respectively, with 12 bases between them. This CDR3 has 14 amino acids. Here the CDR3 DNA reads TGTGCCAGCAGCCAACCGGGACAAATATACGAGCAGTACTTC. This codes for CASSQPGQIYEQYF.

The V and J genes are TRBV19 and TRBJ2-2; 7 positions agree with TRBD1. The germline CDR1 and CDR2 sequences are LNHDA and SQIVND (reference sequence). The V segment lost 3 bases and the J segment 2 bases; nucleotides outside the gene matches: 6. This CDR3 has 16 amino acids. The CDR3 nucleotides are TGTGCCAGTAGTATCGGACAGGTTCGCAACACCGGGGAGCTGTTTTTT. Encoded protein: CASSIGQVRNTGELFF.

V usage is TRBV9 and J usage is TRBJ2-1; possible D gene TRBD1, 5 bases. The CDR3 sequence is 15 residues long. Trimming removed 0 bases at V and 5 bases at J, with 12 bases between. The V gene's germline CDR1 is SGDLS and CDR2 YYNGEE. In DNA form, the CDR3 reads TGTGCCAGCAGCGTAGCTACCTTGACAGACAATGAGCAGTTCTTC. This sequence encodes CASSVATLTDNEQFF.

CDR3 sequence: CSVVEGYTF. CDR3 in DNA: TGCAGCGTCGTAGAAGGCTACACCTTC. This rearrangement joins TRBV29-1 to TRBJ1-2; D unclear. The CDR3 extends over 9 amino acids. V lost 6 bases, J lost 8 bases, and 7 bases lay in between. Germline V gene lookup returns CDR1 SQVTM and CDR2 ANQGSEA.

The chain joins TRBV29-1 to TRBJ1-5; D possibly corresponds to TRBD1 (6 bases). Germline assignment: CDR1 SQVTM and CDR2 ANQGSEA. V lost 6 bases and J 2 bases, leaving 14 bases between the germline ends. The CDR3 consists of 14 residues. The CDR3 region is CSVGGGEGNQPQHF. For the CDR3, the DNA is TGCAGCGTCGGGGGCGGGGAGGGCAATCAGCCCCAGCATTTT.

This chain joins TRBV6-4 and TRBJ2-3, with D tentatively TRBD1 (5 bases). The germline V and J ends were trimmed by 2 bases and 0 bases, with 12 bases remaining between them. The CDR3 covers 16 residues. Per germline, CDR1 MRHNA and CDR2 SNTAGT. CDR3 nucleotides: TGTGCCAGCAGTGACGGGGCGGCCACTAGCACAGATACGCAGTATTTT. Protein: CASSDGAATSTDTQYF.

This clone was detected once. The V gene is TRBV4-1, the J gene TRBJ2-1, with 11 bases lining up with TRBD2. Germline loops: CDR1 MGHRA, CDR2 YSYEKL. CDR3 size: 17 residues. Losses at the gene ends were 0 bases for V and 9 bases for J; bases not matched to a gene: 10. The CDR3 is CASSQDPRLAGRSEQFF. The CDR3 DNA is TGCGCCAGCAGCCAAGATCCAAGACTAGCGGGACGAAGTGAGCAGTTCTTC.

The chain joins TRBV25-1 to TRBJ2-7; D is ambiguous. The CDR3 length is 13 residues. V lost 5 bases, J lost 5 bases, and 13 bases lay in between. In germline, CDR1 is MGHDK, CDR2 SYGVNS. Here the CDR3 DNA reads TGTGCCAGCAGTCCTCCGAGCCTGGACGAGCAGTACTTC. It yields the protein CASSPPSLDEQYF.

CDR3 residues: CASSVGSGGGTQFF. The CDR3 nucleotides read TGTGCCAGCAGCGTAGGGTCAGGGGGTGGGACGCAGTTCTTC. This chain links TRBV9 with TRBJ2-1; 7 positions match TRBD1. The germline V gene has CDR1 SGDLS and CDR2 YYNGEE. CDR3 length equals 14 residues. V shed 0 bases, J shed 12 bases, and the junction held 9 bases outside the gene matches.

The chain links TRBV7-9 to TRBJ1-4; the D is unclear. The V and J ends lost 2 bases and 8 bases respectively, with 12 bases between them. Germline CDR1 SEHNR, CDR2 FQNEAQ (reference sequence). This CDR3 has 14 residues. This CDR3 reads CASSLHGEGEKLFF. The CDR3 DNA reads as TGTGCCAGCAGCTTACATGGGGAGGGAGAAAAACTGTTTTTT.

V gene TRBV6-1 combines with J gene TRBJ2-3; 11 bases match TRBD2. The V and J ends lost 3 bases and 4 bases, in that order; junction bases with no gene match: 9. The CDR3 sequence is 17 residues long. Germline lookup yields CDR1 MNHNS and CDR2 SASEGT. The CDR3 protein is CASSDSIAGGTADTQYF. The CDR3 nucleotides are TGTGCCAGCAGTGATTCTATAGCGGGAGGGACGGCAGATACGCAGTATTTT.

This clone came up a few times. This sequence joins TRBV19 and TRBJ1-1; D remains ambiguous. The germline gives CDR1 LNHDA, CDR2 SQIVND (reference sequence). The CDR3 is 11 amino acids. V dropped 7 bases and J dropped 5 bases, with 8 bases sitting between them. CDR3 nucleotides: TGTGCCAGTATCGGTGGGACTGAAGCTTTCTTT. Translating gives CASIGGTEAFF.

The J gene is TRBJ1-6, the V gene TRBV6-6; TRBD1 agrees at 10 bases. V dropped 5 bases and J dropped 3; count of bases not matched to a gene: 7. This CDR3 has 17 amino acids. CDR1 MNHNY and CDR2 SVGAGI come from the germline V gene (reference sequence). The DNA of the CDR3 is TGTGCCAGCAGTCCTCCGGGACAGGGGCTCTATAATTCACCCCTCCACTTT. Protein sequence: CASSPPGQGLYNSPLHF.

The rearrangement links TRBV19 to TRBJ1-3; no clear D. There are 12 residues in the CDR3. Germline V gene sequence: CDR1 LNHDA, CDR2 SQIVND (reference sequence). V shed 7 bases and J shed 2 bases, with 6 bases lying between them. CDR3 sequence reads: CASTDAGNTIYF. The CDR3 DNA sequence: TGTGCCAGTACGGACGCTGGAAACACCATATATTTT.

V and J are TRBV11-3 and TRBJ2-1; D is ambiguous. CDR3 length equals 13 residues. The germline gives CDR1 SGHNT, CDR2 YENEEA. Between the trimmed V and J ends, which lost 1 base and 4 bases, there was a span of 5 bases. CDR3 DNA sequence: TGTGCCAGCAGCTTAGTCCTTTACAATGAGCAGTTCTTC. Translating gives CASSLVLYNEQFF.

The chain recombines TRBV7-8 with TRBJ1-2; 7 nucleotides match TRBD1. The CDR3 runs 14 residues. Germline CDR1 reads SGHVS; CDR2 reads FQNEAQ. Trimming removed 5 bases from V and 0 bases from J; junction bases left unmatched: 3. CDR3 nucleotide sequence: TGTGCCAGCAGCCCGACAGGGACTAACTATGGCTACACCTTC. Amino acids: CASSPTGTNYGYTF.

V gene TRBV27 combines with J gene TRBJ1-3, with 7 nucleotides matching TRBD1. Germline V gene data show CDR1 as MNHEY and CDR2 as SMNVEV (reference sequence). J lost 3 bases, V lost 8 bases, and 10 bases had no gene match. The CDR3 sequence is 15 residues long. DNA for the CDR3: TGTGCCAGCCGTTCACAGGGGAGAAATGGAAACACCATATATTTT. Translating it yields CASRSQGRNGNTIYF.

The J gene is TRBJ2-7, the V gene TRBV3-1 (or the pseudogene TRBV3-2); 7 nucleotides align to TRBD2. CDR3 length: 16 amino acids. V gave up 0 bases and J gave up 7 bases; unmatched junction bases: 12. CDR1 is LGHDT and CDR2 is YNNKEL in the germline V gene (reference sequence). CDR3 sequence reads: CASSQDYTAGVGEQYF. The CDR3, as DNA: TGTGCCAGCAGCCAAGACTACACGGCGGGAGTGGGAGAGCAGTACTTC.

This rearrangement joins TRBV18 to TRBJ2-5; TRBD1 is a possible D gene (5 bases). The CDR3 loop spans 17 amino acids. Germline V gives CDR1 KGHSH, CDR2 LQKENI. Trimming shortened V by 3 bases and J by 0 bases, and 17 bases separated the two germline ends. CDR3 sequence: CASSPTPTAEYQETQYF. The CDR3, as DNA: TGTGCCAGCTCACCGACTCCGACAGCAGAGTACCAAGAGACCCAGTACTTC. The complete variable domain, with remaining parts taken from reference TRBV18 and TRBJ2-5, reads NAGVMQNPRHLVRRRGQEARLRCSPMKGHSHVYWYRQLPEEGLKFMVYLQKENIIDESGMPKERFSAEFPKEGPSILRIQQVVRGDSAAYFCASSPTPTAEYQETQYFGPGTRLLVL.

Only one count was recorded for this clone. V gene TRBV9 combines with J gene TRBJ2-3; TRBD2 matches at 11 bases. Trimming at V came to 3 bases and at J to 0 bases, leaving 3 bases not matched to a gene. Looked up from germline, CDR1 is SGDLS and CDR2 is YYNGEE. The CDR3 covers 16 residues. CDR3 residues: CASSARLAGSTDTQYF. The CDR3 coding sequence is TGTGCCAGCAGCGCACGACTAGCGGGAAGCACAGATACGCAGTATTTT.

The genes are TRBV7-6 and TRBJ2-7; weak D call: TRBD2 (5 bases). The CDR3 has 15 amino acids. Germline CDR1 is SGHVS and CDR2 is FNYEAQ. With 5 bases removed from V and 5 bases from J, the gap between germline ends came to 19 bases. CDR3 bases: TGTGCCAGCAGCCCTGGGCCCTTTCACGGGAACGAGCAGTACTTC. This encodes CASSPGPFHGNEQYF.

The chain is built from TRBV30 and TRBJ2-3; D gene uncertain. This CDR3 is built from 11 residues. V gave up 0 bases and J gave up 5 bases, with 3 bases separating them. Germline lookup yields CDR1 GTSNPN and CDR2 SVGIG (reference sequence). CDR3 in amino acids: CAWSVRDTQYF. The CDR3 nucleotides read TGTGCCTGGAGTGTCCGAGATACGCAGTATTTT.